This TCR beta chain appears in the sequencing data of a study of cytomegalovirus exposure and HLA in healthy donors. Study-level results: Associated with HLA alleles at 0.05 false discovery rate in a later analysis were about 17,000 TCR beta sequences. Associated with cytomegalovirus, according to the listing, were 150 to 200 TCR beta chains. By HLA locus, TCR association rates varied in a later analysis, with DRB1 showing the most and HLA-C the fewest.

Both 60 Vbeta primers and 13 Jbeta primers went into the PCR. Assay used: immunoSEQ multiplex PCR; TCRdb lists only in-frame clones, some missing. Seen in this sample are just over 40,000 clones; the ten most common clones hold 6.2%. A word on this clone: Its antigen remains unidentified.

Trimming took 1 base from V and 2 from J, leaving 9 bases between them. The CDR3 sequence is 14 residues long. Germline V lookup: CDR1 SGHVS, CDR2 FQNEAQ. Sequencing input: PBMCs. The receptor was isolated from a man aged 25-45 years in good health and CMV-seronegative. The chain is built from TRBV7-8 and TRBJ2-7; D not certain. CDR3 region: CASSLVGSAYEQYF. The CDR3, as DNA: TGTGCCAGCAGCTTAGTAGGCAGCGCCTACGAGCAGTACTTC.